This is a list of T cell receptor beta chains from one sample in a study of blood T cell repertoires in COVID-19. The method was immunoSEQ multiplex PCR; TCRdb's version includes in-frame clones alone and lacks a portion of them. This table holds 300,000 to 400,000 clones, 70% to 90% found once. The sequencing sample was made of peripheral blood. The receptors shown here come from a human donor in a cohort sampled during active COVID-19. Each CDR3 is given without its conserved first and last residue. Each record gives: CDR3 length, J gene, clone size, V gene, CDR3 protein. Rows may omit the clone size; those that give it use once, few, many or a size class.

17 | TRBJ2-1 | - | TRBV18 | ASSPFRRRAGEGGNEQF
10 | TRBJ1-2 | - | TRBV2 | ASGRTPWTYT
11 | TRBJ1-2 | - | TRBV10-1 | ASSQDRVYGYT
14 | TRBJ1-5 | - | TRBV7-2 | ASSFSHTGDGQPQH
15 | TRBJ2-2 | - | TRBV7-2 | ASSTRGLAENTGELF
9 | TRBJ1-5 | - | TRBV7-4 | ASSFVVPQH
12 | TRBJ2-5 | - | TRBV6-5 | ASLKKQGGETQY
11 | TRBJ1-1 | few | TRBV19 | ASSIGLFTEAF
10 | TRBJ2-5 | - | TRBV29-1 | SVVGQAETQY
12 | TRBJ1-1 | - | TRBV28 | ASGGAGSGTEAF
13 | TRBJ1-4 | - | TRBV27 | ASSLKQGPHEKLF
14 | TRBJ1-1 | - | TRBV10-3 | AISGQGARRNTEAF
9 | TRBJ1-2 | - | TRBV30 | AWSLDSLDT
11 | TRBJ1-1 | - | TRBV12-3/TRBV12-4 | ASSEGGRAVAF
15 | TRBJ1-1 | - | TRBV11-2 | ASSSGGLRGPQSEAF
14 | TRBJ1-5 | - | TRBV7-2 | ASSLALGASNQPQH
12 | TRBJ1-1 | - | TRBV7-2 | ASTTQIKNTEAF
13 | TRBJ2-5 | - | TRBV29-1 | SANELQGARETQY
14 | TRBJ1-3 | - | TRBV4-1 | ASSHYGQERRNTIY
13 | TRBJ2-3 | - | TRBV29-1 | SVDITSGRTDTQY
16 | TRBJ1-1 | - | TRBV4-1 | ASSQEEPPLRMNTEAF
13 | TRBJ1-5 | - | TRBV19 | ASSIRGPGNQPQH
13 | TRBJ1-5 | - | TRBV3-1/TRBV3-2 | ASSPSGGEGQPQH
12 | TRBJ1-4 | once | TRBV9 | ASSVGGGWEKLF
12 | TRBJ2-2 | - | TRBV2 | ASTLGADTGELF
12 | TRBJ2-7 | - | TRBV20-1 | SASSFAGSYEQY
14 | TRBJ2-7 | - | TRBV5-5 | ASSSAGTGDPYEQY
11 | TRBJ1-2 | - | TRBV5-1 | ASSLEGADGYT
11 | TRBJ2-1 | - | TRBV19 | ASSISLAHEQF
10 | TRBJ2-5 | once | TRBV11-2 | ASSFQGETQY
15 | TRBJ1-3 | - | TRBV5-8 | ASSIGQGVISGNTIY
13 | TRBJ2-1 | - | TRBV7-2 | ASGPEGGGEREQF
12 | TRBJ2-1 | - | TRBV30 | ARNSGVRDNEQF
13 | TRBJ2-1 | - | TRBV29-1 | SGGPLGGNYNEQF
12 | TRBJ1-5 | - | TRBV6-1 | ASSELPRDQPQH
12 | TRBJ1-1 | few | TRBV5-1 | ASSLTGGVTEAF
13 | TRBJ2-2 | - | TRBV10-2 | ASSDVGGSAGELF
12 | TRBJ2-2 | - | TRBV10-3 | AIKKGQDTGELF
13 | TRBJ1-5 | once | TRBV30 | AWRVRGGTNQPQH
14 | TRBJ2-7 | - | TRBV7-9 | ASSLPGSGRSYEQY
12 | TRBJ2-5 | - | TRBV11-2 | ASSLEAGIETQY
17 | TRBJ2-3 | - | TRBV5-1 | ASSLLGLAGRGKVDTQY
14 | TRBJ2-7 | - | TRBV18 | ASSPRRGLSHYEQY
14 | TRBJ2-1 | - | TRBV2 | ASSTTGTGARNEQF
11 | TRBJ2-1 | - | TRBV6-5 | ASITHRDREQF
11 | TRBJ1-5 | - | TRBV5-5 | ASSLTTNQPQH
13 | TRBJ2-1 | - | TRBV11-1 | ASSLFSSSYNEQF
13 | TRBJ2-1 | - | TRBV5-4 | ASSQGLLSSNEQF